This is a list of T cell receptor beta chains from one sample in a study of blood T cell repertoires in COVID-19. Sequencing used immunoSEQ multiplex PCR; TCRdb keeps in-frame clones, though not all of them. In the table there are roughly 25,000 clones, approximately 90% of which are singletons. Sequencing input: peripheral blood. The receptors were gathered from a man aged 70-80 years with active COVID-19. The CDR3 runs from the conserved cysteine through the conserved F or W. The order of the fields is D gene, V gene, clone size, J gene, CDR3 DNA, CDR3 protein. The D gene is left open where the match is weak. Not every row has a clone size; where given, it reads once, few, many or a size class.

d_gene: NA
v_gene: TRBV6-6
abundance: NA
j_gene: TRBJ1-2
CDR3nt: TGTGCCAGCAGCCGGACTGACTTAAACTATGGCTACACCTTC
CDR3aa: CASSRTDLNYGYTF

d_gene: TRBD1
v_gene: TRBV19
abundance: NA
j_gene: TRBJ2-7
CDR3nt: TGTGCCAGTAGTAGGAGACAGGGTGACGAGCAGTACTTC
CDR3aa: CASSRRQGDEQYF

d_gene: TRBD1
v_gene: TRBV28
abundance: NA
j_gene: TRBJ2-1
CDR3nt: TGTGCCAGCAGTTTTAACAGGGGTTACAATGAGCAGTTCTTC
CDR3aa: CASSFNRGYNEQFF

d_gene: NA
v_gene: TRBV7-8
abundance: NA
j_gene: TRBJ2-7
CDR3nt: TGTGCCAGCAGCCAACCAGGGGACCCATCTTCCTACGAGCAGTACTTC
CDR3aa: CASSQPGDPSSYEQYF

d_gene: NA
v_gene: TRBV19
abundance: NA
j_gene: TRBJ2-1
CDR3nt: TGTGCCAGTAGCGCGGGGGCTGGGTCCTACAATGAGCAGTTCTTC
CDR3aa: CASSAGAGSYNEQFF

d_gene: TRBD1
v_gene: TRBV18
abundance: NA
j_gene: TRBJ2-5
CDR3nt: TGTGCCAGCTCACCGGGACAGGGGGAGACCCAGTACTTC
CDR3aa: CASSPGQGETQYF

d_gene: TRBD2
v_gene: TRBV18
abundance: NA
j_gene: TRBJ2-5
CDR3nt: TGTGCCAGCTCACTCTCGCGGGGGGGAAGACAAGAGACCCAGTACTTC
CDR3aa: CASSLSRGGRQETQYF

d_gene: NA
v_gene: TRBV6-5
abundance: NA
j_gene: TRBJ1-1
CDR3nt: TGTGCCAGCAGAGAGGGAGGGAACACTGAAGCTTTCTTT
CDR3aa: CASREGGNTEAFF

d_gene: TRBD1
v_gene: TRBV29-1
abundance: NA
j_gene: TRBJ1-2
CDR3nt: TGCAGCGTTGAAGGGACAGGGGGGATGAATGGCTACACCTTC
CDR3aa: CSVEGTGGMNGYTF

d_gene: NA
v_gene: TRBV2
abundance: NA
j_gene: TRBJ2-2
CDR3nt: TGTGCCAGCAGTCTATACGGGGGGAACACCGGGGAGCTGTTTTTT
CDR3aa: CASSLYGGNTGELFF

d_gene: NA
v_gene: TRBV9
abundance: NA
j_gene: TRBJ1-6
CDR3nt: TGTGCCAGCGGCCGAGGCTCCTATAATTCACCCCTCCACTTT
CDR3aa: CASGRGSYNSPLHF

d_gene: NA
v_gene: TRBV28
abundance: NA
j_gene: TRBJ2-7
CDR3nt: TGTGCCAGCAGTTTAAGGGTGCGGGGGCGGGCCCACTCCTACGAGCAGTACTTC
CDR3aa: CASSLRVRGRAHSYEQYF

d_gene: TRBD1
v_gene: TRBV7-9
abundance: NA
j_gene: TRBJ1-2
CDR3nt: TGTGCCAGCAGCCTACAGGGGCGCTATGGCTACACCTTC
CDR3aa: CASSLQGRYGYTF

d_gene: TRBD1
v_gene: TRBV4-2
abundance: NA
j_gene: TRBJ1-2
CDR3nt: TGTGCCAGCAGCCCTTGGACAGGGGAGGGCTACACCTTC
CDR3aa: CASSPWTGEGYTF

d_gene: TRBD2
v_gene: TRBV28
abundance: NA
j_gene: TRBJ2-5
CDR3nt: TGTGCCAGCAGTACATCTGGACTAGCGGGGGGCCAAGAGACCCAGTACTTC
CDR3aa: CASSTSGLAGGQETQYF

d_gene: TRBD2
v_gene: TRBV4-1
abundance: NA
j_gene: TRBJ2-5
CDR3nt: TGCGCCAGCAGCCGTAGCGGGAGCGTGGCAGAGACCCAGTACTTC
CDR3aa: CASSRSGSVAETQYF

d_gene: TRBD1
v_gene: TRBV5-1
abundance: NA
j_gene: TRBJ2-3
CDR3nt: TGCGCCAGCAGCTTGGGTTGGACAGGGGGCAAAGCACAAGATACGCAGTATTTT
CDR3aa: CASSLGWTGGKAQDTQYF

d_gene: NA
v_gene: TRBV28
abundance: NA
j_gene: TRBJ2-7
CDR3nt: TGTGCCAGCAGAACCGGGAACTCTTACGAGCAGTACTTC
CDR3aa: CASRTGNSYEQYF

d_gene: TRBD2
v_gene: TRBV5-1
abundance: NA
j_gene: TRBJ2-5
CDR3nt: TGCGCCAGCAGCGTCGGGGGGTACCAAGAGACCCAGTACTTC
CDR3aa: CASSVGGYQETQYF

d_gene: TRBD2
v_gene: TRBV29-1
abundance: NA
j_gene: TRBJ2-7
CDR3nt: TGCAGCGCCGCCGGACTAGCGGGGGAGTCGGCCTACGAGCAGTACTTC
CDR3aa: CSAAGLAGESAYEQYF

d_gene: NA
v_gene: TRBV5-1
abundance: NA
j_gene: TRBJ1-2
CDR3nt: TGCGCCAGCAGCCCGGACGGGGACTATGGCTACACCTTC
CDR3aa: CASSPDGDYGYTF

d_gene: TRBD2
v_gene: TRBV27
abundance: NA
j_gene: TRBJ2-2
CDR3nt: TGTGCCAGCCATCGGGGGGGCCATAACACCGGGGAGCTGTTTTTT
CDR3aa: CASHRGGHNTGELFF

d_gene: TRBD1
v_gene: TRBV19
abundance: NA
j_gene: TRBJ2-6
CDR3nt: TGTGCCAGTCGGACAGGGAAAAGCTCTGGGGCCAACGTCCTGACTTTC
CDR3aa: CASRTGKSSGANVLTF

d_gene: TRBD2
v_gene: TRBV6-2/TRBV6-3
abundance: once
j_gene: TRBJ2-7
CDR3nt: TGTGCCAGCAGTTATGGGAGGGCCCCACCCTACGAGCAGTACTTC
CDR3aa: CASSYGRAPPYEQYF

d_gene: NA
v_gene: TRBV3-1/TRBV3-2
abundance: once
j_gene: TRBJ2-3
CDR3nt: TGTGCCAGCAGCCAGGACGGACATTCATGGCAGTATTTT
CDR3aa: CASSQDGHSWQYF

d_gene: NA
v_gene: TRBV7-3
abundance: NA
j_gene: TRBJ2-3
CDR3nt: TGTGCCAGCAGCTTAACGTTCGGAGGGCCGGGAGATACGCAGTATTTT
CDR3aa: CASSLTFGGPGDTQYF

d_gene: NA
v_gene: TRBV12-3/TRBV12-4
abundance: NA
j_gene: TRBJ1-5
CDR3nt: TGTGCCAGCAGGCTCACACGGGATCAGCCCCAGCATTTT
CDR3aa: CASRLTRDQPQHF

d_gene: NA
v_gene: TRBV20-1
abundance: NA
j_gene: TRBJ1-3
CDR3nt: TGCAGTGCTAGTCCTCGACAGGTCTCCGGAAACACCATATATTTT
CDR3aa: CSASPRQVSGNTIYF

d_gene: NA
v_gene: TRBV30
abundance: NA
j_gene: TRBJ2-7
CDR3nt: TGTGCCTGGGCCACAGGGTATCAAAACGAGCAGTACTTC
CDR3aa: CAWATGYQNEQYF

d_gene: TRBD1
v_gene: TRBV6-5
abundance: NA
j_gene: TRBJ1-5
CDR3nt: TGTGCCAGCAGCCGGGACAGTCTTCAGCCCCAGCATTTT
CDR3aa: CASSRDSLQPQHF

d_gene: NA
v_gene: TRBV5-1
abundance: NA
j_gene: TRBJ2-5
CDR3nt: TGCGCCAGCAGCTTCCTCCAAGAGACCCAGTACTTC
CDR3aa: CASSFLQETQYF

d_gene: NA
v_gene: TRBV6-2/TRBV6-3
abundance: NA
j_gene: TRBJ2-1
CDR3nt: TGTGCCAGCAGCCTCGCGGGCCGCAATGAGCAGTTCTTC
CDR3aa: CASSLAGRNEQFF

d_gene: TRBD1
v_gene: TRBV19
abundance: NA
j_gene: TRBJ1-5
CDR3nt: TGTGCCAGTAGTATGGGACAGGGGGCAAGGGGAAATCAGCCCCAGCATTTT
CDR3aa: CASSMGQGARGNQPQHF

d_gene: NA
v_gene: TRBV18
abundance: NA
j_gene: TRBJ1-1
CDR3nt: TGTGCCAGCTCATCCGGGGTGAACACTGAAGCTTTCTTT
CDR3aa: CASSSGVNTEAFF

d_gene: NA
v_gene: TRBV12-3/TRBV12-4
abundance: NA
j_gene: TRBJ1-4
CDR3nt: TGTGCCAGCAGTTCTCAGGGAGAAAAACTGTTTTTT
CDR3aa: CASSSQGEKLFF

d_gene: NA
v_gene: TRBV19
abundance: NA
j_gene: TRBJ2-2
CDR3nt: TGTGCCAGTAGTATAGTCCAATGGCCCGGGGAGCTGTTTTTT
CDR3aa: CASSIVQWPGELFF

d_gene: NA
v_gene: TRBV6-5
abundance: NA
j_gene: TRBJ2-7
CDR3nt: TGTGCCAGCAGTTACCGGCCAGGGATTACCTACGAGCAGTACTTC
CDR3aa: CASSYRPGITYEQYF

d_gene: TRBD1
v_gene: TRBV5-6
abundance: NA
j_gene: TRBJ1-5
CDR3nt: TGTGCCAGCAGCCTGACAGGGGGAGGCAATCAGCCCCAGCATTTT
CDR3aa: CASSLTGGGNQPQHF

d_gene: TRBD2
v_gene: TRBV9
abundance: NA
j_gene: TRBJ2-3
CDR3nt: TGTGCCAGCAGCGTAGGGGCGGGGGGTAGCACAGATACGCAGTATTTT
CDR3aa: CASSVGAGGSTDTQYF

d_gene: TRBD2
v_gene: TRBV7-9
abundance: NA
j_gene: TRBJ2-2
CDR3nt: TGTGCCAGCTTTTCTAGCGGGGGGGCGTACACCGGGGAGCTGTTTTTT
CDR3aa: CASFSSGGAYTGELFF

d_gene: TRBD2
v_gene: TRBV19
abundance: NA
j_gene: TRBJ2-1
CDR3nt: TGTGCCAGTAAGGGTATGGCGGGAGGCCGCTACAATGAGCAGTTCTTC
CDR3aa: CASKGMAGGRYNEQFF

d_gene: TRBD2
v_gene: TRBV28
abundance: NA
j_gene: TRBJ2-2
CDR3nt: TGTGCCAGCAGTTCCCCGGGACTAGCGGGAGTTCCCCGGGAGCTGTTTTTT
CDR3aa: CASSSPGLAGVPRELFF

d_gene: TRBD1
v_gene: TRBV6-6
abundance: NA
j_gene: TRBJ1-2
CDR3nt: TGTGCCAGCAGTTACACCGGGACAGGGGGCTATGGCTACACCTTC
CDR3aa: CASSYTGTGGYGYTF

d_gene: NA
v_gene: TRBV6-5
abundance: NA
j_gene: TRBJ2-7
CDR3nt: TGTGCCAGCAGTTATTCACAGGCGGCTACCGAGCAGTACTTC
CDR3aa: CASSYSQAATEQYF

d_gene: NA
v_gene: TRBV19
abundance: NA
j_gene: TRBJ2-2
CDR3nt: TGTGCCTCCTCATTGGGGCGACCCAACACCGGGGAGCTGTTTTTT
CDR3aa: CASSLGRPNTGELFF

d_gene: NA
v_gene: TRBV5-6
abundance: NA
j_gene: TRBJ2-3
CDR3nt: TGTGCCAGCAGCTTGGAATTTGAGATTCTCACAGATACGCAGTATTTT
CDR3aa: CASSLEFEILTDTQYF

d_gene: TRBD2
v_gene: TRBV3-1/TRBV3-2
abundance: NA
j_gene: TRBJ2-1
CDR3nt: TGTGCCAGCAGCCGGGCGGTTAGCGGGGGGGAGATTGAGCAGTTCTTC
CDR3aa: CASSRAVSGGEIEQFF

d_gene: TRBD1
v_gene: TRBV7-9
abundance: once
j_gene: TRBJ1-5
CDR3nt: TGTGCCAGCAGCCCGGGGGACAGGGGGGACAATCAGCCCCAGCATTTT
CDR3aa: CASSPGDRGDNQPQHF

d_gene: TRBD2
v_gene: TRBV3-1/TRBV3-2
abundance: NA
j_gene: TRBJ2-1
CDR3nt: TGTGCCAGCAGCCCTTTCCTCACTAGCGACCGTTACAATGAGCAGTTCTTC
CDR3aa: CASSPFLTSDRYNEQFF

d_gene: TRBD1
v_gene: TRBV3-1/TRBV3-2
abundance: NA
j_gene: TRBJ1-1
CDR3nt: TGTGCCAGCAGCCAAGCCGGACAGGGGGGGAGGACTGAAGCTTTCTTT
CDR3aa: CASSQAGQGGRTEAFF

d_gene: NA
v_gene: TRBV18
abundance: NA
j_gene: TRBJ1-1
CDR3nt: TGTGCCAGCTCACCAACAGGGTTGGGGTACACTGAAGCTTTCTTT
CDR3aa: CASSPTGLGYTEAFF

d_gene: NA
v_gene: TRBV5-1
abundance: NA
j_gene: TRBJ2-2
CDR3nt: TGCGCCAGCAAGCCCCCGGGGAGGTCGAGGGTGAACACCGGGGAGCTGTTTTTT
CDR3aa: CASKPPGRSRVNTGELFF

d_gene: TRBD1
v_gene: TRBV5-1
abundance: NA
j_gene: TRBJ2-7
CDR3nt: TGCGCCAGCAGTGCCGGGACAGGGTTCGAGCAGTACTTC
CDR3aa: CASSAGTGFEQYF

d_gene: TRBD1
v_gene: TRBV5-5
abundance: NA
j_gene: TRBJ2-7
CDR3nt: TGTGCCAGCAGCTCAAGACAGGGGCCCTTTTACGAGCAGTACTTC
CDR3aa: CASSSRQGPFYEQYF